One T cell receptor (beta chain) is described in this entry. Its antigen is unknown. Relative to the germline gene, one junction end is altered; a read error may explain this. These data are taken from a study of T-cell reconstitution after alpha-beta-depleted transplantation in children. Broader study findings: From newly produced T cells came most of the T-cell counts and diversity one year after transplant.

CDR3 length: 13 residues. The library targeted TCRbeta and was prepared with unique molecular identifiers. TCRdb called the PCR reads again in MiXCR, with one record for every CDR3 protein. This table holds 550,000 to 800,000 distinct CDR3 sequences, about an eighth found once. V and J are TRBV12-3 or TRBV12-4 and TRBJ2-1; D is unresolved. The TCR was taken from a girl between 2 and 10 years old with congenital amegakaryocytic thrombocytopenia, due to receive a stem cell transplant. The source material was PBMCs, sampled before TCRalphabeta/CD19-depleted stem cell transplant. CDR3 in amino acids: CARSSSRDNEQFF. The CDR3 DNA is TGTGCCAGGAGTTCGTCTAGAGACAATGAGCAGTTCTTC.